This TCR beta chain was found in a study of CD8+CD57+ T cells in acquired aplastic anemia. CDR3 length: 14 amino acids. The V gene end was trimmed by 3 bases and the J gene end by 7 bases; junction bases not matched to a gene: 6. Germline assignment: CDR1 DFQATT and CDR2 SNEGSKA (reference sequence). Template material for TCR beta VDJ and CDR3 profiling consisted of genomic DNA. TCRdb analysed the reads with MiXCR anew, one entry per CDR3 protein. The sample carries about 40,000 distinct CDR3 sequences, approximately 63% recorded once. Patients chosen for sequencing had shown CD8+CD57+ cell expansion by flow cytometry.

The chain recombines TRBV20-1 with TRBJ1-6; 7 nucleotides agree with TRBD1. Specimen: sorted CD4+, CD8+, or CD8+CD57+ T cells (not recorded which) from PBMCs. The sequence was obtained from a human donor with aplastic anemia. For the CDR3, the DNA is TGCAGTGCTAGGCCCGGGACAGAGAATTCACCCCTCCACTTT. Translating it yields CSARPGTENSPLHF.